Below are 24 T cell receptor beta chains sequenced from a single sample in a study of blood T cell repertoires in COVID-19. Clones were sequenced by immunoSEQ multiplex PCR, and TCRdb holds only the in-frame ones, with some missing. The sample records 200,000 to 300,000 clones, more than 80% being singletons. The material sequenced was peripheral blood. The receptors stem from a human donor in a cohort sampled during active COVID-19.

This sequence joins TRBV10-2 and TRBJ2-6, with TRBD2 as a possible D gene (6 bases). V was clipped by 0 bases and J by 4 bases, with 13 bases between them. The CDR3 loop spans 17 amino acids. Germline CDR1 is WSHSY and CDR2 is SAAADI. The CDR3 is CASSESIGAGGANVLTF. The CDR3 nucleotides are TGCGCCAGCAGTGAGTCGATAGGGGCGGGAGGGGCCAACGTCCTGACTTTC.

This chain uses TRBV5-1 with TRBJ1-1, with D uncertain. Germline V gene sequence: CDR1 SGHRS, CDR2 YFSETQ. The CDR3 is made up of 14 amino acids. Trimming cost V 1 base and J 6 bases, with 13 bases left between them. The CDR3 nucleotides read TGCGCCAGCAGCTTGTTAGTGGAGAATGCTGAAGCTTTCTTT. As protein: CASSLLVENAEAFF.

This chain joins TRBV29-1 and TRBJ2-2; maybe TRBD1 (5 bases). The germline V gene encodes CDR1 SQVTM and CDR2 ANQGSEA. The ends were cut back, 3 bases at V and 4 bases at J, with 6 bases in the middle. This CDR3 is built from 12 residues. The CDR3 DNA sequence: TGCAGCGTTGATAGGGGCACCGGGGAGCTGTTTTTT. As protein: CSVDRGTGELFF.

There are a few counts of this clone. The chain recombines TRBV27 with TRBJ1-6, with unresolved D. V gave up 5 bases and J gave up 9 bases, with 11 bases separating them. This CDR3 contains 13 residues. Germline V gives CDR1 MNHEY, CDR2 SMNVEV (reference sequence). DNA for the CDR3: TGTGCCAGCAGTCGGGGTGAAACTTCACCCCTCCACTTT. This translates into CASSRGETSPLHF.

This sequence joins TRBV7-9 and TRBJ2-5; possible D gene TRBD1, 5 bases. Trimming took off 3 bases at V and 5 bases at J, with 13 bases between the two ends. The germline V gene encodes CDR1 SEHNR and CDR2 FQNEAQ (reference sequence). The length of the CDR3 is 14 residues. CDR3 in DNA: TGTGCCAGCAGCTTCCGTGGGCCAGGGGAGACCCAGTACTTC. Translated: CASSFRGPGETQYF. Complete variable domain (other parts from reference TRBV7-9 and TRBJ2-5): DTGVSQNPRHKITKRGQNVTFRCDPISEHNRLYWYRQTLGQGPEFLTYFQNEAQLEKSRLLSDRFSAERPKGSFSTLEIQRTEQGDSAMYLCASSFRGPGETQYFGPGTRLLVL.

There are a few counts of this clone. V and J are TRBV6-6 and TRBJ1-5; 8 bases align to TRBD1. The CDR3 length is 15 residues. V shed 2 bases, J shed 4 bases, and the junction held 4 bases outside the gene matches. The germline V gene has CDR1 MNHNY and CDR2 SVGAGI (reference sequence). CDR3 nucleotide sequence: TGTGCCAGCAGTTACGTGACAGGGGAAAATCAGCCCCAGCATTTT. As protein: CASSYVTGENQPQHF.

The chain uses TRBV11-2 and TRBJ1-1, with D perhaps TRBD1 (6 bases). V shed 5 bases and J shed 5 bases, with 18 bases lying between them. Germline V lookup: CDR1 SGHAT, CDR2 FQNNGV. The CDR3 has 15 residues. The DNA of the CDR3 is TGTGCCAGCAGCCTTCTCTCAGGGGTGGGGACTGAAGCTTTCTTT. This gives the protein CASSLLSGVGTEAFF.

The chain carries TRBV5-4 and TRBJ2-5; 7 bases map to TRBD2. The CDR3 runs to 16 residues. Germline V CDR1 and CDR2: SGHNT, YYREEE (reference sequence). J lost 1 base, V lost 0 bases, and 6 bases had no gene match. In DNA, the CDR3 is TGTGCCAGCAGCTTGGGACTAGCAGAGTCCCAAGAGACCCAGTACTTC. It encodes CASSLGLAESQETQYF.

This chain joins TRBV5-4 and TRBJ2-1; 16 bases align to TRBD2. V lost 4 bases and J lost 9; bases outside the gene matches: 7. Germline values: CDR1 SGHNT, CDR2 YYREEE (reference sequence). This CDR3 contains 16 residues. The CDR3 DNA follows: TGTGCCAGCAGCGCGGGACTAGCGGGGGGGCCTATTGAGCAGTTCTTC. The encoded protein is CASSAGLAGGPIEQFF.

J is TRBJ1-4 and V is TRBV6-5, with 7 positions matching TRBD1. Trimming removed 5 bases from V and 7 bases from J; junction bases left unmatched: 10. Germline CDR1 and CDR2: MNHEY and SVGAGI. This CDR3 is built from 15 residues. CDR3 in DNA: TGTGCCAGCAGTCCCGACAGGGAAGGAGGTGAAAAACTGTTTTTT. Translating it yields CASSPDREGGEKLFF.

This clone was recorded once. The chain links TRBV24-1 to TRBJ2-3; 7 bases match TRBD2. The V and J ends lost 0 bases and 6 bases, in that order; junction bases with no gene match: 5. This CDR3 comprises 15 residues. Germline CDR1 and CDR2: KGHDR and SFDVKD. CDR3 region: CATSDLGRGGDTQYF. The CDR3 DNA follows: TGTGCCACCAGTGATTTGGGGAGGGGAGGGGATACGCAGTATTTT.

The rearrangement joins TRBV5-1 to TRBJ2-2; possible D gene TRBD2, 5 bases. The germline CDR1 and CDR2 sequences are SGHRS and YFSETQ. This CDR3 is 13 amino acids long. V dropped 3 bases and J dropped 7 bases, with 10 bases sitting between them. The CDR3 spells CASSSTGGGELFF. The CDR3 bases are TGCGCCAGCAGCTCGACCGGAGGCGGGGAGCTGTTTTTT.

This chain connects TRBV5-5 to TRBJ1-1; possible D gene TRBD1, 6 bases. This CDR3 is 18 amino acids long. Trimming shortened V by 7 bases and J by 11 bases, and 36 bases separated the two germline ends. Germline CDR1 SGHKS, CDR2 YYEKEE (reference sequence). CDR3 nucleotides: TGTGCCAGCCGACTAGAGACAGGCGGCTTCGCGATCCGCGGGGGGGCTTTCTTT. Translated: CASRLETGGFAIRGGAFF. The full variable domain, completed using reference TRBV5-5 and TRBJ1-1, is DAGVTQSPTHLIKTRGQQVTLRCSPISGHKSVSWYQQVLGQGPQFIFQYYEKEERGRGNFPDRFSARQFPNYSSELNVNALLLGDSALYLCASRLETGGFAIRGGAFFGQGTRLTVV.

This clone came up a few times. This chain uses TRBV10-3 with TRBJ2-3; 8 bases are a match to TRBD2. The CDR3 extends over 16 amino acids. Germline V gives CDR1 ENHRY, CDR2 SYGVKD. V dropped 4 bases and J dropped 2; count of bases not matched to a gene: 8. CDR3 sequence reads: CAISGPASGYTDTQYF. Here the CDR3 DNA reads TGTGCCATCAGTGGCCCCGCTAGCGGGTACACAGATACGCAGTATTTT.

The rearrangement uses TRBV5-5 and TRBJ2-7; perhaps TRBD1 as D (5 bases). The germline gives CDR1 SGHKS, CDR2 YYEKEE (reference sequence). The CDR3 totals 11 residues. V was cut by 2 bases and J by 5 bases, with 5 bases left in between. CDR3 amino acids: CASSLGDEQYF. The CDR3 DNA reads as TGTGCCAGCAGCTTAGGGGACGAGCAGTACTTC.

The chain has TRBV24-1 and TRBJ1-2; D uncertain. This CDR3 contains 10 residues. Between the trimmed V and J ends, which lost 6 bases and 6 bases, there was a span of 4 bases. Looked up from germline, CDR1 is KGHDR and CDR2 is SFDVKD. The CDR3 loop is CATSLDGYTF. The DNA of the CDR3 is TGTGCCACCAGTCTAGATGGCTACACCTTC.

This rearrangement joins TRBV11-2 to TRBJ1-5; TRBD1 might be the D (6 bases). The CDR3 length is 15 residues. Per germline, CDR1 SGHAT and CDR2 FQNNGV. V lost 1 base, J lost 4 bases, and 11 bases lay in between. The chain's CDR3 is CASSLGTVENQPQHF. The CDR3 bases are TGTGCCAGCAGCTTAGGGACAGTAGAAAATCAGCCCCAGCATTTT. Full variable domain (remainder filled in from reference TRBV11-2 and TRBJ1-5): EAGVAQSPRYKIIEKRQSVAFWCNPISGHATLYWYQQILGQGPKLLIQFQNNGVVDDSQLPKDRFSAERLKGVDSTLKIQPAKLEDSAVYLCASSLGTVENQPQHFGDGTRLSIL.

A remark on this clone: Other nucleotide sequences in the sample specify the same CDR3. The rearrangement links TRBV6-5 to TRBJ1-6, with 7 bases fitting TRBD1. With V trimmed by 6 bases and J by 7 bases, 3 bases remained unmatched. The CDR3 extends over 13 amino acids. CDR1 and CDR2 (germline): MNHEY, SVGAGI. The CDR3 protein is CASSWDSNSPLHF. The CDR3 nucleotides read TGTGCCAGCAGCTGGGACAGCAATTCACCCCTCCACTTT.

The CDR3 loop is CASSEHGTGAYEQYF. CDR3 DNA: TGTGCCAGCAGTGAACACGGGACAGGGGCCTACGAGCAGTACTTC. The chain employs TRBV6-1 and TRBJ2-7; 10 bases match TRBD1. CDR3 size: 15 residues. V dropped 2 bases and J dropped 2; count of bases not matched to a gene: 3. Germline V gene lookup returns CDR1 MNHNS and CDR2 SASEGT.

The chain couples TRBV20-1 to TRBJ1-5; 7 positions agree with TRBD1. The CDR3 totals 14 residues. The germline gives CDR1 DFQATT, CDR2 SNEGSKA (reference sequence). Trimming at V came to 3 bases and at J to 4 bases, leaving 6 bases not matched to a gene. This chain's CDR3 is CSASQGEFNQPQHF. In nucleotides, the CDR3 is TGCAGTGCTAGTCAGGGGGAGTTTAATCAGCCCCAGCATTTT.

The chain joins TRBV19 to TRBJ2-5; D possibly corresponds to TRBD2 (6 bases). With 8 bases removed from V and 10 bases from J, the gap between germline ends came to 17 bases. The length of the CDR3 is 12 residues. CDR1 and CDR2 from the germline V gene are LNHDA and SQIVND (reference sequence). The CDR3 spells CASEDYRRGQYF. In DNA form, the CDR3 reads TGTGCCAGTGAGGACTACCGACGGGGCCAGTACTTC.

This chain links TRBV4-2 with TRBJ2-1; a weak D match, TRBD2 (6 bases). This CDR3 region has 16 residues. CDR1 LGHNA and CDR2 YNFKEQ come from the germline V gene. Trimming pared 0 bases from V and 0 bases from J, leaving 9 bases between. The CDR3 coding sequence is TGTGCCAGCAGCCAAGATCTGGGAGGCTCCTACAATGAGCAGTTCTTC. It encodes CASSQDLGGSYNEQFF.

In its sample, this clone was seen once. This chain links TRBV19 with TRBJ2-3; D is undetermined. V lost 4 bases and J 5 bases, leaving 4 bases between the germline ends. Germline V gives CDR1 LNHDA, CDR2 SQIVND (reference sequence). The CDR3 is 11 amino acids. The DNA for the CDR3 is TGTGCCAGTAGTAAGCTAGATACGCAGTATTTT. Encoded protein: CASSKLDTQYF.

This clone was seen a handful of times. J is TRBJ1-1 and V is TRBV4-2; 10 bases line up with TRBD1. V lost 4 bases and J lost 3; bases outside the gene matches: 5. The CDR3 loop spans 15 amino acids. CDR1 is LGHNA and CDR2 is YNFKEQ in the germline V gene. CDR3 sequence: CASSLSGTGDTEAFF. Here the CDR3 DNA reads TGTGCCAGCAGCCTATCCGGGACAGGGGACACTGAAGCTTTCTTT.